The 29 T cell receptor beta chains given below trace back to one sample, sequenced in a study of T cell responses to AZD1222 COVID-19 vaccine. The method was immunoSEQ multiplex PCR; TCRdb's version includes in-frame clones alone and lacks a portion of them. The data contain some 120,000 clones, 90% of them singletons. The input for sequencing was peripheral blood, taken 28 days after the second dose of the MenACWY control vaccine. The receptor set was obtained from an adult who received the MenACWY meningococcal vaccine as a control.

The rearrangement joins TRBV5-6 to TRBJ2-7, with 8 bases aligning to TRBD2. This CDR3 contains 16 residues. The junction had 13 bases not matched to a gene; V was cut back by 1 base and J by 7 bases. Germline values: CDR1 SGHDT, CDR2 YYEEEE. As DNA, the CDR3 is TGTGCCAGCAGCTTGAATTTAGCGGGGCTTCCGGGGGAGCAGTACGTC. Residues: CASSLNLAGLPGEQYV.

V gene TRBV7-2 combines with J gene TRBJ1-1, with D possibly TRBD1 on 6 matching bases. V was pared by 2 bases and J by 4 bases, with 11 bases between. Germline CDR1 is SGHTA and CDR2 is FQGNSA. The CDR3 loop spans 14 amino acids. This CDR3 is CASSLQGWFTEAFF. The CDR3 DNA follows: TGTGCCAGCAGCTTACAGGGGTGGTTCACTGAAGCTTTCTTT. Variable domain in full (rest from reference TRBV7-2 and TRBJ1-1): GAGVSQSPSNKVTEKGKDVELRCDPISGHTALYWYRQSLGQGLEFLIYFQGNSAPDKSGLPSDRFSAERTGGSVSTLTIQRTQQEDSAVYLCASSLQGWFTEAFFGQGTRLTVV.

In DNA form, the CDR3 reads TGCGCCAGCAGCTTGGAGGCGGACTACGAGCAGTACTTC. Protein sequence: CASSLEADYEQYF. This chain uses TRBV5-1 with TRBJ2-7; D gene uncertain. From germline, CDR1 is SGHRS and CDR2 YFSETQ. The CDR3 covers 13 residues. Trimming took off 0 bases at V and 3 bases at J, with 7 bases between the two ends.

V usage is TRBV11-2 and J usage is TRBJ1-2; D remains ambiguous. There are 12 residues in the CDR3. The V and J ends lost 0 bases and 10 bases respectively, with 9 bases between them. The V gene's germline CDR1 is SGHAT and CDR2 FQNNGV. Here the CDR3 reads CASSLDRVIYTF. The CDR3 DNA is TGTGCCAGCAGCTTAGATCGGGTTATCTACACCTTC.

CDR3: CASPKTGYLVAEAFF. The CDR3, as DNA: TGTGCCAGCCCTAAGACAGGCTATTTAGTGGCTGAAGCTTTCTTT. The chain links TRBV2 to TRBJ1-1; tentative D call: TRBD1 (6 bases). Germline V lookup: CDR1 SNHLY, CDR2 FYNNEI. Trimming pared 8 bases from V and 6 bases from J, leaving 22 bases between. The CDR3 extends over 15 amino acids.

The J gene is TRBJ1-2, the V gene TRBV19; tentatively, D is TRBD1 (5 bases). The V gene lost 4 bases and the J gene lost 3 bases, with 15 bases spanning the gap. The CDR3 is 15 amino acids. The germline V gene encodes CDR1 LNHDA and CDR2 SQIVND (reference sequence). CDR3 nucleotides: TGTGCCAGTAGTAGGCCCTCGGGGCGGTACTATGGCTACACCTTC. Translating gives CASSRPSGRYYGYTF.

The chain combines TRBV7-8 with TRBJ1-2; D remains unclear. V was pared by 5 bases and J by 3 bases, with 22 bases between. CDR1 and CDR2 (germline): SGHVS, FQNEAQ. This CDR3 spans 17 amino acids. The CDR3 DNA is TGTGCCAGCAGCGGGCCTATGGAGGGTACCCCCTACTATGGCTACACCTTC. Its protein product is CASSGPMEGTPYYGYTF.

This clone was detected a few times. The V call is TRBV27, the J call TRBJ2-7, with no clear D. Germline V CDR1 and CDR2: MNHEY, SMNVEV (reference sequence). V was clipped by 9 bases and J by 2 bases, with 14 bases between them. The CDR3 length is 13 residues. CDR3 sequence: CASTVSPAYEQYF. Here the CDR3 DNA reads TGTGCCAGTACCGTGTCCCCGGCCTACGAGCAGTACTTC.

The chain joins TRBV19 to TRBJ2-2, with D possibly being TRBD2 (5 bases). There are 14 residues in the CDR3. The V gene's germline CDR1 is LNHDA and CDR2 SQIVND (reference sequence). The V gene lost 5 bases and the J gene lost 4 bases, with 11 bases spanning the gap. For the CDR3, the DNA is TGTGCCAGTAGTTTGGACGGAGGCACCGGGGAGCTGTTTTTT. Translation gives CASSLDGGTGELFF.

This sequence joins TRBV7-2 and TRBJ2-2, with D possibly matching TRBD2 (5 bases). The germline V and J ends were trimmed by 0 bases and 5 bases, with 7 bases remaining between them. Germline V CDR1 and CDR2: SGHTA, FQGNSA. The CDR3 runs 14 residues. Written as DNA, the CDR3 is TGTGCCAGCAGCTTAGCGCCGGGGACCGGGGAGCTGTTTTTT. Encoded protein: CASSLAPGTGELFF.

CDR3 sequence: CASSFTGTGIDTQYF. As DNA, the CDR3 is TGTGCCAGCAGCTTTACTGGGACAGGGATAGATACGCAGTATTTT. J is TRBJ2-3 and V is TRBV7-9; 9 bases map to TRBD1. CDR3 size: 15 residues. Trimming took 3 bases from V and 5 from J; bases not matched to a gene: 6. Germline CDR1 SEHNR, CDR2 FQNEAQ (reference sequence).

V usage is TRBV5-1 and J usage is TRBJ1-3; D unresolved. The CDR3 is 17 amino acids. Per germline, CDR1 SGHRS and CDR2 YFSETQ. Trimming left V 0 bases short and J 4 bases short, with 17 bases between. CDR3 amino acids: CASSLAAGVLLGNTIYF. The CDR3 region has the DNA TGCGCCAGCAGCTTGGCGGCAGGCGTTTTGTTGGGAAACACCATATATTTT.

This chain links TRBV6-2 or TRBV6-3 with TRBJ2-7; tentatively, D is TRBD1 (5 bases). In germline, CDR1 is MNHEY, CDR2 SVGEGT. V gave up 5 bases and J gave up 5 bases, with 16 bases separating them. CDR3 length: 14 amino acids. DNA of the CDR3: TGTGCCAGCAGTGCGCGGACACGGAGACACGAGCAGTACGTC. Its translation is CASSARTRRHEQYV.

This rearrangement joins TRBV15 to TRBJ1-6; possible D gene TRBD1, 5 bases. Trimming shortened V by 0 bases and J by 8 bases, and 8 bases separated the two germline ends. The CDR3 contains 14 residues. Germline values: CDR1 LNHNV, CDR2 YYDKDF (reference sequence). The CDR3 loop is CATSREPGYSPLHF. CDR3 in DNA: TGTGCCACCAGCAGAGAGCCAGGGTATTCACCCCTCCACTTT.

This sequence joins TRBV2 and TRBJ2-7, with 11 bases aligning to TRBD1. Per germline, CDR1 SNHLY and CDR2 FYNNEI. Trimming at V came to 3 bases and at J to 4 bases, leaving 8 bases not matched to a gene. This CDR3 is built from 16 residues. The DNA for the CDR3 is TGTGCCAGCAGTGATCCAGCGGGGACAGGGGGATACGAGCAGTACTTC. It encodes CASSDPAGTGGYEQYF.

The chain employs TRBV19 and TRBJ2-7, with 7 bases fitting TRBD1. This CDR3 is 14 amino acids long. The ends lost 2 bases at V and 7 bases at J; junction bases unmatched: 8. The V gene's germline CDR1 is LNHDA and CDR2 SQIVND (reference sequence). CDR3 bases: TGTGCCAGTAGTATAAACCGGGACAGTCGGGAGCAGTACTTC. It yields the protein CASSINRDSREQYF.

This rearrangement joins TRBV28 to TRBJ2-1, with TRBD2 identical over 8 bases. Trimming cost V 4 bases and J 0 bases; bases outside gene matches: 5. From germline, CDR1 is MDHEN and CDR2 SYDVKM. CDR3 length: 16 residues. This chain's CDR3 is CASSWELAGSYNEQFF. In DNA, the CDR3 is TGTGCCAGCAGTTGGGAGCTAGCGGGCTCCTACAATGAGCAGTTCTTC.

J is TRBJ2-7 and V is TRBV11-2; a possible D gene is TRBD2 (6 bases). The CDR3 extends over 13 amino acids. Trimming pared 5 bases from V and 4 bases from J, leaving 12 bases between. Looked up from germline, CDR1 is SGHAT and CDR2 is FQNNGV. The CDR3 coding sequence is TGTGCCAGCAGCCCTAATGGGGGGTACGAGCAGTACGTC. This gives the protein CASSPNGGYEQYV.

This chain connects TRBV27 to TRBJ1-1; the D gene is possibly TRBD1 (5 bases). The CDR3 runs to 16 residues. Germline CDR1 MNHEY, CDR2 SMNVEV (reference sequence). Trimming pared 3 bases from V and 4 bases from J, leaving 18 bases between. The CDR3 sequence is CASSLTGTAMFTEAFF. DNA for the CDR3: TGTGCCAGCAGTTTGACCGGGACGGCCATGTTCACTGAAGCTTTCTTT.

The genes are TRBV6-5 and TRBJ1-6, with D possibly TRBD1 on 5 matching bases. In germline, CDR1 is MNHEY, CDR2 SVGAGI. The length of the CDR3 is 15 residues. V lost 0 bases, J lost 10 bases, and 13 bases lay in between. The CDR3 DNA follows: TGTGCCAGCAGTTACTCGAGCAGGGCGGACTCACCCCTCCACTTT. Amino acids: CASSYSSRADSPLHF.

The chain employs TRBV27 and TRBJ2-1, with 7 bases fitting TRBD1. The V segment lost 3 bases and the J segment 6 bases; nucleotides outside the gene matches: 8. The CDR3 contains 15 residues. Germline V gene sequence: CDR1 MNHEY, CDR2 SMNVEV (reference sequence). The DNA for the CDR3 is TGTGCCAGCAGTTTTGGGGACAGAGACCCCAATGAGCAGTTCTTC. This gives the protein CASSFGDRDPNEQFF.

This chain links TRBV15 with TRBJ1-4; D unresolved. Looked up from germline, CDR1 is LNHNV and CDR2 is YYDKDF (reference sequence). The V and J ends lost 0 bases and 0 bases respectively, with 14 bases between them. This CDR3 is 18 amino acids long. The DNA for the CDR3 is TGTGCCACCAGCAGAGATGACCCCAGGAGCGCAACTAATGAAAAACTGTTTTTT. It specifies CATSRDDPRSATNEKLFF.

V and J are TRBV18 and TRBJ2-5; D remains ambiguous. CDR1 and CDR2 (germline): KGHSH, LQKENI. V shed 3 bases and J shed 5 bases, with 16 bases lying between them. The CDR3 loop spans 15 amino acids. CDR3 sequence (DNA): TGTGCCAGCTCACCCCCGAGGCCCTCGTCTGAGACCCAGTACTTC. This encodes CASSPPRPSSETQYF. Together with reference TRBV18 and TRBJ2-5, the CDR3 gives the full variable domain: NAGVMQNPRHLVRRRGQEARLRCSPMKGHSHVYWYRQLPEEGLKFMVYLQKENIIDESGMPKERFSAEFPKEGPSILRIQQVVRGDSAAYFCASSPPRPSSETQYFGPGTRLLVL.

For the CDR3, the DNA is TGTGCCAGCAGTCCTAATAGCGGGGGAAAGACCGGGGAGCTGTTTTTT. This gives the protein CASSPNSGGKTGELFF. V gene TRBV27 combines with J gene TRBJ2-2; 9 bases map to TRBD2. This CDR3 has 16 residues. Trimming at V came to 5 bases and at J to 5 bases, leaving 9 bases not matched to a gene. The germline V gene encodes CDR1 MNHEY and CDR2 SMNVEV (reference sequence).

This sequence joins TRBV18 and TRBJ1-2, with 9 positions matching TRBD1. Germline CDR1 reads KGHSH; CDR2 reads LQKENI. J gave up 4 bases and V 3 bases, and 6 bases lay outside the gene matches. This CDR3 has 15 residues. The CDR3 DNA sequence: TGTGCCAGCTCACCCGCCGGGACAGGGAGCTATGGCTACACCTTC. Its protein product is CASSPAGTGSYGYTF.

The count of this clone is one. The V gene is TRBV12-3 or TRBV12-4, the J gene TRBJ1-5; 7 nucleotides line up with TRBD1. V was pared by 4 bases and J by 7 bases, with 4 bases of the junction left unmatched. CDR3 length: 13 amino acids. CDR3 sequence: CASSSRGQQPQHF. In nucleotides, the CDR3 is TGTGCCAGCAGTTCCAGGGGACAGCAGCCCCAGCATTTT.

The CDR3 nucleotides read TGTGCCAGCAGCTCGACTAGCGGGAGCTACAATGAGCAGTTCTTC. It specifies CASSSTSGSYNEQFF. The rearrangement uses TRBV2 and TRBJ2-1; 12 bases fit TRBD2. The CDR3 covers 15 residues. Losses at the gene ends were 6 bases for V and 3 bases for J; bases not matched to a gene: 3. Per the germline V gene, CDR1 is SNHLY and CDR2 is FYNNEI.

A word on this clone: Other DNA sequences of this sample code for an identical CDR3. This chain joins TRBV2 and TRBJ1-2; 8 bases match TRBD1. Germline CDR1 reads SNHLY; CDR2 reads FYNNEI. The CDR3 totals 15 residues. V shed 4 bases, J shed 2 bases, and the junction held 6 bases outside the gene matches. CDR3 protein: CASSGGQGGNYGYTF. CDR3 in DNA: TGTGCCAGCAGTGGAGGACAGGGCGGGAACTATGGCTACACCTTC.

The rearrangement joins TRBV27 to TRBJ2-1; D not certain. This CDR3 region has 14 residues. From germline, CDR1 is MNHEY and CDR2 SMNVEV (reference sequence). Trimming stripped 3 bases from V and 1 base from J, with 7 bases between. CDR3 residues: CASSFAASYNEQFF. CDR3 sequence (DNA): TGTGCCAGCAGTTTCGCGGCTTCCTACAATGAGCAGTTCTTC.